In its sample, the clone carrying this TCR beta chain was seen many times. What it binds is not known. The entry originates in a study of Graves' ophthalmopathy and Graves' hyperthyroidism. About the research overall: Researchers obtained peripheral blood at initial diagnosis, before any treatment had begun.

Per the germline V gene, CDR1 is SGHVS and CDR2 is FNYEAQ. The CDR3 spans 12 residues. V dropped 5 bases and J dropped 11 bases, with 12 bases sitting between them. Researchers took RNA transcripts and amplified TCR beta CDR3 regions from them. An opening RT-PCR round employed HTBI primers and preceded a second-round multiplex PCR. Each CDR3 protein is one row after TCRdb ran MiXCR on the multiplex PCR reads. The sample shows approximately 700,000 distinct CDR3 sequences, about 40% of them seen only once. Findings of the study overall: In blood appeared most of the expanded thyroid clonotypes whose frequency exceeded 0.001.

Where ophthalmopathy was present, donors had moderate-to-severe activity, CAS ≥3, NOSPECS ≥4 and duration under 3 months. Approximately 10 ml of fresh blood yielded the PBMCs by density gradient. This sequence originates from an adult man with Graves' ophthalmopathy. Material: peripheral blood. The chain couples TRBV7-6 to TRBJ1-4; D unresolved. The CDR3 loop reads CASSPGNSKLFF. The CDR3 DNA sequence: TGTGCCAGCAGCCCCGGAAATTCGAAACTGTTTTTT. The whole variable domain, filled in from reference TRBV7-6 and TRBJ1-4, reads GAGVSQSPRYKVTKRGQDVALRCDPISGHVSLYWYRQALGQGPEFLTYFNYEAQQDKSGLPNDRFSAERPEGSISTLTIQRTEQRDSAMYRCASSPGNSKLFFGSGTQLSVL.